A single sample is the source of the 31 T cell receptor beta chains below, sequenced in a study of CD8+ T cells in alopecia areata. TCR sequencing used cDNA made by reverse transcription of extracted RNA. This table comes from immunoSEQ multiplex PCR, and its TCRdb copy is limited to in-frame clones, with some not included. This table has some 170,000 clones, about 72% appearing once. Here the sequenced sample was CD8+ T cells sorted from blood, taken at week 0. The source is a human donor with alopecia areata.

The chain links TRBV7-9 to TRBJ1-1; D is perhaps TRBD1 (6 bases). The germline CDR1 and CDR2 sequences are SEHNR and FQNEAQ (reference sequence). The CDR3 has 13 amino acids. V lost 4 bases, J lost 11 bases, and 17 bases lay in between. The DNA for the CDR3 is TGTGCCAGCAGCTCCGTAAAACAGGGAATTGCTTTCTTT. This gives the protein CASSSVKQGIAFF.

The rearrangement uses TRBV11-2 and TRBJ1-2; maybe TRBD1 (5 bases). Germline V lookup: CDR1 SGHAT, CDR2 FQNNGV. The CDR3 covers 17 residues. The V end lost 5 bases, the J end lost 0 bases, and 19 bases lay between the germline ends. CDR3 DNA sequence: TGTGCCAGCAGCCCGGACCCGGGACGGGGAGCTAACTATGGCTACACCTTC. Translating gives CASSPDPGRGANYGYTF.

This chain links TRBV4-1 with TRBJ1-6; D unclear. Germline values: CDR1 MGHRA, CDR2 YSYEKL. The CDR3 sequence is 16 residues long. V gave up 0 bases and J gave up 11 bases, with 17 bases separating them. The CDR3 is CASSQEDRYSSTPLHF. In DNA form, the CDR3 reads TGCGCCAGCAGCCAAGAAGATCGGTACAGTAGTACACCCCTCCACTTT.

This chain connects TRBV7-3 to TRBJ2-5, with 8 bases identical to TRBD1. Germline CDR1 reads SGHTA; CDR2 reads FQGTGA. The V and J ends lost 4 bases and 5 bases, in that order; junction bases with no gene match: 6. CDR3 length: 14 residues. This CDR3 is CASSSTGAGETQYF. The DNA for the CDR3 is TGTGCCAGCAGCTCGACAGGGGCCGGCGAGACCCAGTACTTC. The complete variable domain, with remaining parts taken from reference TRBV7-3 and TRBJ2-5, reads GAGVSQTPSNKVTEKGKYVELRCDPISGHTALYWYRQSLGQGPEFLIYFQGTGAADDSGLPNDRFFAVRPEGSVSTLKIQRTERGDSAVYLCASSSTGAGETQYFGPGTRLLVL.

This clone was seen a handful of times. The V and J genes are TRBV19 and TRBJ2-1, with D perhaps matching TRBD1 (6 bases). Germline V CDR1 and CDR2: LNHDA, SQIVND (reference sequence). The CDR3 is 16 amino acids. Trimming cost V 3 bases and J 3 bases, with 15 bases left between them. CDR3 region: CASSMGRGRLYNEQFF. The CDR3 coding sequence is TGTGCCAGTAGTATGGGCAGGGGACGACTCTACAATGAGCAGTTCTTC.

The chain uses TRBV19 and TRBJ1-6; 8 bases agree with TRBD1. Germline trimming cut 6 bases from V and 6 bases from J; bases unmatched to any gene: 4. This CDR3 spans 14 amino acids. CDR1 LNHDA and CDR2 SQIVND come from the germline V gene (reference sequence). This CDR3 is CASSTGGGNSPLHF. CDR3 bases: TGTGCCAGTAGCACAGGGGGTGGTAATTCACCCCTCCACTTT.

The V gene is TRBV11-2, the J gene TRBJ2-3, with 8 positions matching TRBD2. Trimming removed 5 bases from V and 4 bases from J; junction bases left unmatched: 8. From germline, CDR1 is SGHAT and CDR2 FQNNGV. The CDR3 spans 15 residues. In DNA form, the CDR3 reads TGTGCCAGCAGCAACTCTGGGACTAGGGCAGATACGCAGTATTTT. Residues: CASSNSGTRADTQYF. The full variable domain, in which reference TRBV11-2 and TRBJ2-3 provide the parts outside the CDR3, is EAGVAQSPRYKIIEKRQSVAFWCNPISGHATLYWYQQILGQGPKLLIQFQNNGVVDDSQLPKDRFSAERLKGVDSTLKIQPAKLEDSAVYLCASSNSGTRADTQYFGPGTRLTVL.

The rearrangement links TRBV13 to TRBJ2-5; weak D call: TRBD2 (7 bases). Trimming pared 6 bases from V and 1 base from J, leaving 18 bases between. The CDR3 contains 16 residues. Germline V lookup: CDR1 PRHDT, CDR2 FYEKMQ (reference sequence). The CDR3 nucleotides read TGTGCCAGCAGTTTATTGGCGGGGGCCCCCCAAGAGACCCAGTACTTC. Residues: CASSLLAGAPQETQYF.

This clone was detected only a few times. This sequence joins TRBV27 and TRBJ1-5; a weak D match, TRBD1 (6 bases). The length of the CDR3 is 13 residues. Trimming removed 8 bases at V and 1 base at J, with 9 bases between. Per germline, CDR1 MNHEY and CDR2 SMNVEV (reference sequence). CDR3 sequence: CASSGASNQPQHF. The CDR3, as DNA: TGTGCCAGCTCAGGGGCGAGCAATCAGCCCCAGCATTTT.

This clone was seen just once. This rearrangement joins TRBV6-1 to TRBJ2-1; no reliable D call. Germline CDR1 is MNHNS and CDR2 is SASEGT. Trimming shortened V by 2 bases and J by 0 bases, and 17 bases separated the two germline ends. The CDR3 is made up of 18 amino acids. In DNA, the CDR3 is TGTGCCAGCAGTGAATTGGGTGGTGGGCGAAGCTCCTACAATGAGCAGTTCTTC. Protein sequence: CASSELGGGRSSYNEQFF.

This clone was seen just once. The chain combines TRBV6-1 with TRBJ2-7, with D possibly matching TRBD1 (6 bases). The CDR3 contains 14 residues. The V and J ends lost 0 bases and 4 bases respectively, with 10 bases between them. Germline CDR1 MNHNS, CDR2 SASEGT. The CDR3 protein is CASSEAEGGYEQYF. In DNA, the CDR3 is TGTGCCAGCAGTGAAGCGGAAGGGGGTTACGAGCAGTACTTC.

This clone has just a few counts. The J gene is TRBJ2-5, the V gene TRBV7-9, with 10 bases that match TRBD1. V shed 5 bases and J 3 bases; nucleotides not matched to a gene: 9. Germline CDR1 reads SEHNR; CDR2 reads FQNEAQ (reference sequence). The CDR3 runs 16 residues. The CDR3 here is CASSGSPGQGKETQYF. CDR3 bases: TGTGCCAGCAGCGGATCGCCGGGACAGGGGAAAGAGACCCAGTACTTC.

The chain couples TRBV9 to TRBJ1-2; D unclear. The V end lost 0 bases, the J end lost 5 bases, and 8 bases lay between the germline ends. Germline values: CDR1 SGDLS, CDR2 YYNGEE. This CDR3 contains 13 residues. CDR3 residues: CASSVDRGYGYTF. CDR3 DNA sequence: TGTGCCAGCAGCGTAGACAGAGGGTATGGCTACACCTTC.

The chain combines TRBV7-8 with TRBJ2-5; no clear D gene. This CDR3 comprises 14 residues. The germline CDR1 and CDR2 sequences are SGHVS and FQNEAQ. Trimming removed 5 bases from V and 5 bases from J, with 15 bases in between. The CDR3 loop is CASSPDISRETQYF. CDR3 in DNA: TGTGCCAGCAGCCCAGATATCAGTCGGGAGACCCAGTACTTC.

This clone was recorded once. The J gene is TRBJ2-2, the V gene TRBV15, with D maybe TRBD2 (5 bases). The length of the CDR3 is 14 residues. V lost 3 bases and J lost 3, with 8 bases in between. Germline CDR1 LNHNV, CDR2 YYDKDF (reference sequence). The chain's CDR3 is CATSSGGYTGELFF. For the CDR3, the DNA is TGTGCCACCAGCAGCGGAGGTTACACCGGGGAGCTGTTTTTT.

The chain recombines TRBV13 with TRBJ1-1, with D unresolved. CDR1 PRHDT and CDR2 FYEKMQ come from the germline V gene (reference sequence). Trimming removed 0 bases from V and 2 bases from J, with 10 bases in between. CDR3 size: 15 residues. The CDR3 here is CASSLGGSQNTEAFF. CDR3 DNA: TGTGCCAGCAGCTTAGGAGGCAGTCAAAACACTGAAGCTTTCTTT.

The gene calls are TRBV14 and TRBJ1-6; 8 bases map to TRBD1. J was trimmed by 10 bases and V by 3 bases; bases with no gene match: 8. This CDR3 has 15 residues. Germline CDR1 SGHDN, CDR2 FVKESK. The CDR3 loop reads CASSQEYPGGSPLHF. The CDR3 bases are TGTGCCAGCAGCCAGGAATACCCAGGGGGCTCACCCCTCCACTTT.

The CDR3 loop is CASSSPLAAPTDTQYF. CDR3 sequence (DNA): TGTGCCAGCAGCTCCCCCCTCGCCGCCCCCACAGATACGCAGTATTTT. The chain is built from TRBV13 and TRBJ2-3; no reliable D call. With 4 bases removed from V and 2 bases from J, the gap between germline ends came to 16 bases. The CDR3 length is 16 residues. Germline V CDR1 and CDR2: PRHDT, FYEKMQ (reference sequence).

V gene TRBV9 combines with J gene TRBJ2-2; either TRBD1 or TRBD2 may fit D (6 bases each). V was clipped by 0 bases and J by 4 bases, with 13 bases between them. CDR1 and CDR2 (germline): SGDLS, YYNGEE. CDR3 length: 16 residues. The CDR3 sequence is CASSVVSGAATGELFF. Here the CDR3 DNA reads TGTGCCAGCAGCGTAGTGTCGGGGGCCGCCACCGGGGAGCTGTTTTTT.

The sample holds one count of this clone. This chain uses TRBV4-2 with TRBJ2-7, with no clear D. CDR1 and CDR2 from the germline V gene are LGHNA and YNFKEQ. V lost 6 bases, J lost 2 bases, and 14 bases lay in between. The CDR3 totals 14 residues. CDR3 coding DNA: TGTGCCAGCAGACCGACGGTGGGTCCCTACGAGCAGTACTTC. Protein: CASRPTVGPYEQYF.

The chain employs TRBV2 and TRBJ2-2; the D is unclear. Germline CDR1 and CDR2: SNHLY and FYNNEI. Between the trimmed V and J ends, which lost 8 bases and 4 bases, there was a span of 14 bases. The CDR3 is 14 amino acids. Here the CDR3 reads CASRGRLITGELFF. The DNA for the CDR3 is TGTGCCAGCCGTGGTAGACTGATCACCGGGGAGCTGTTTTTT. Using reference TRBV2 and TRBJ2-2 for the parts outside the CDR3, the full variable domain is EPEVTQTPSHQVTQMGQEVILRCVPISNHLYFYWYRQILGQKVEFLVSFYNNEISEKSEIFDDQFSVERPDGSNFTLKIRSTKLEDSAMYFCASRGRLITGELFFGEGSRLTVL.

The CDR3 loop is CASSITGLRNEQYF. The CDR3 coding sequence is TGTGCCAGCAGCATCACAGGGTTGAGGAACGAGCAGTACTTC. The J gene is TRBJ2-7, the V gene TRBV5-6; perhaps TRBD1 as D (6 bases). V was trimmed by 4 bases and J by 5 bases, leaving 16 bases between them. This CDR3 is 14 amino acids long. Germline V CDR1 and CDR2: SGHDT, YYEEEE. The variable domain in full, completed from reference TRBV5-6 and TRBJ2-7, reads DAGVTQSPTHLIKTRGQQVTLRCSPKSGHDTVSWYQQALGQGPQFIFQYYEEEERQRGNFPDRFSGHQFPNYSSELNVNALLLGDSALYLCASSITGLRNEQYFGPGTRLTVT.

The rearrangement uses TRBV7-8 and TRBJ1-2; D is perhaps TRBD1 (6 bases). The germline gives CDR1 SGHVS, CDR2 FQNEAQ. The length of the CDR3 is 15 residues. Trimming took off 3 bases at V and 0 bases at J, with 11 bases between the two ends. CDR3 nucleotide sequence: TGTGCCAGCAGCTTCAGGGGTGGACCTAACTATGGCTACACCTTC. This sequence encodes CASSFRGGPNYGYTF.

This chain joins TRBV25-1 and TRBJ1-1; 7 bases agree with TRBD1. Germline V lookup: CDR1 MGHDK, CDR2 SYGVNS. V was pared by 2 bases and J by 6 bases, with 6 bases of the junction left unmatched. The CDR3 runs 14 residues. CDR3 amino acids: CASSERGGSAEAFF. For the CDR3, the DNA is TGTGCCAGCAGTGAACGAGGGGGCAGCGCTGAAGCTTTCTTT.

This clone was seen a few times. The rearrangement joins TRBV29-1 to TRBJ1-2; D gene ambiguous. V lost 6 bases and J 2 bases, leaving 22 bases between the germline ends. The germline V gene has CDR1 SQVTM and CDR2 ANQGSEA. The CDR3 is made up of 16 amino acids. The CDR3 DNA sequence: TGCAGCGTCAGCCAACCGGGAGCCGACCAGAACTATGGCTACACCTTC. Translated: CSVSQPGADQNYGYTF.

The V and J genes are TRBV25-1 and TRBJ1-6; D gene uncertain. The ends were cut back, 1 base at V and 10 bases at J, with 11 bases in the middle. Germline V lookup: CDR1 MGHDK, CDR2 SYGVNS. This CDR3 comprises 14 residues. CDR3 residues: CASSEWEGWSPLHF. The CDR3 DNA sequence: TGTGCCAGCAGTGAATGGGAGGGCTGGTCACCCCTCCACTTT.

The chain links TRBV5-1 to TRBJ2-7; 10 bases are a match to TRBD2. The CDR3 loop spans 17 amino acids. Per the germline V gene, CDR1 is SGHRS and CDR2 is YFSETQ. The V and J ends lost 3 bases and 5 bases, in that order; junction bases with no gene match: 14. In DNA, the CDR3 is TGCGCCAGCAGCTCGGAGAAGCGGGGGGGCAGTTTAAACGAGCAGTACTTC. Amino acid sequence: CASSSEKRGGSLNEQYF.

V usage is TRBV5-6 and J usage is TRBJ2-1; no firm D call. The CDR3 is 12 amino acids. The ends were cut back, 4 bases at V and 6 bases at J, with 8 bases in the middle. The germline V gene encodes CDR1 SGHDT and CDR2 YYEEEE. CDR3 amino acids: CASSAFRNEQFF. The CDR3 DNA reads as TGTGCCAGCAGCGCTTTTCGCAATGAGCAGTTCTTC.

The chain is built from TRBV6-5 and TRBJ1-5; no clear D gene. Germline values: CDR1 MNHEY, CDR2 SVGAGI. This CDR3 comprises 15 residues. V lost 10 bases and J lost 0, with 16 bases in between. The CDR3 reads CATSQRANSNQPQHF. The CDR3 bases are TGTGCCACCAGCCAGAGGGCTAATAGCAATCAGCCCCAGCATTTT.

CDR3 sequence reads: CSVVPRVGPYEQYF. The CDR3 DNA reads TGCAGCGTTGTTCCCAGGGTGGGACCCTACGAGCAGTACTTC. The chain couples TRBV29-1 to TRBJ2-7; D may correspond to TRBD1 or TRBD2 (5 bases each). The germline V gene encodes CDR1 SQVTM and CDR2 ANQGSEA. V lost 4 bases to trimming and J lost 2 bases, with 15 bases between them. This CDR3 is 14 amino acids long.

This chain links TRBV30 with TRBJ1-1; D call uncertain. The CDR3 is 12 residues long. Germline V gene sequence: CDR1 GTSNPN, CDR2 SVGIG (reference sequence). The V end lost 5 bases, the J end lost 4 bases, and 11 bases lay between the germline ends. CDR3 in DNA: TGTGCCTGGGAGAGTCCAGTCACTGAAGCTTTCTTT. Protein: CAWESPVTEAFF.